Below, 25 T cell receptor beta chains from the same sample are listed, as sequenced in a study of T-cell memory formation after mild COVID-19. TCRdb itself ran the 5' RACE reads through MiXCR, one entry per CDR3 protein. The sample carries 400,000 to 500,000 distinct CDR3 sequences, 20% to 25% recorded once. What was sequenced was PBMCs or a T cell subset sorted from them (not recorded which). These receptors originate from an adult woman who had mild COVID-19 (a few samples of this study predate the infection). Cell type and time point are not known.

The V gene is TRBV24-1, the J gene TRBJ2-5; unclear D gene. The length of the CDR3 is 11 residues. CDR1 is KGHDR and CDR2 is SFDVKD in the germline V gene. With 5 bases removed from V and 4 bases from J, the gap between germline ends came to 4 bases. CDR3 loop: CATSGRETQYF. The CDR3 DNA is TGTGCCACCAGTGGCCGAGAGACCCAGTACTTC.

This chain joins TRBV3-1 and TRBJ2-1, with D unresolved. Deletions cut 2 bases from V and 10 bases from J, with 9 bases between. The CDR3 is 12 residues long. CDR1 is LGHDT, CDR2 YNNKEL, per germline (reference sequence). CDR3 sequence reads: CASSQTQTEQFF. The CDR3 bases are TGTGCCAGCAGCCAAACACAGACAGAGCAGTTCTTC.

The chain uses TRBV2 and TRBJ2-3; D possibly matches TRBD1 or TRBD2 (5 bases each). The CDR3 runs to 14 residues. Germline V gene data show CDR1 as SNHLY and CDR2 as FYNNEI. Trimming cost V 10 bases and J 4 bases, with 18 bases left between them. The CDR3 bases are TGTGCCACTCAAGACGGGGCGACGTCAGATACGCAGTATTTT. This gives the protein CATQDGATSDTQYF. The whole variable domain, remainder taken from reference TRBV2 and TRBJ2-3, is EPEVTQTPSHQVTQMGQEVILRCVPISNHLYFYWYRQILGQKVEFLVSFYNNEISEKSEIFDDQFSVERPDGSNFTLKIRSTKLEDSAMYFCATQDGATSDTQYFGPGTRLTVL.

The genes are TRBV7-6 and TRBJ2-5; TRBD2 matches at 10 bases. This CDR3 is 15 amino acids long. The V and J ends lost 5 bases and 1 base, in that order; junction bases with no gene match: 4. Germline CDR1 reads SGHVS; CDR2 reads FNYEAQ. The CDR3 DNA is TGTGCCAGCAGCCCCCGGACTAGCGGCCAAGAGACCCAGTACTTC. Protein sequence: CASSPRTSGQETQYF.

This chain joins TRBV19 and TRBJ2-2; 9 bases are a match to TRBD2. V lost 4 bases, J lost 1 base, and 1 base stayed unmatched. Per germline, CDR1 LNHDA and CDR2 SQIVND (reference sequence). The CDR3 is 15 amino acids. CDR3: CASSTAGGNTGELFF. The CDR3 nucleotides are TGTGCCAGTAGTACAGCGGGAGGGAACACCGGGGAGCTGTTTTTT.

V is TRBV6-5 and J is TRBJ1-1; 8 positions match TRBD1. The CDR3 extends over 14 amino acids. Germline CDR1 and CDR2: MNHEY and SVGAGI. Trimming at V came to 5 bases and at J to 3 bases, leaving 5 bases not matched to a gene. CDR3 amino acids: CASSQTGGDTEAFF. The DNA of the CDR3 is TGTGCCAGCAGTCAAACAGGGGGAGACACTGAAGCTTTCTTT.

This clonotype was observed a handful of times. The V call is TRBV29-1, the J call TRBJ1-2; 7 nucleotides align to TRBD1. Unmatched junction bases numbered 2, after V lost 4 bases and J lost 3 bases. The CDR3 has 12 amino acids. CDR1 is SQVTM, CDR2 ANQGSEA, per germline. CDR3 in amino acids: CSVVTGDYGYTF. As DNA, the CDR3 is TGCAGCGTTGTTACAGGGGACTATGGCTACACCTTC.

This clonotype was detected a few times. The chain combines TRBV3-1 with TRBJ2-5, with 8 bases matching TRBD2. The CDR3 length is 15 residues. V dropped 5 bases and J dropped 3; count of bases not matched to a gene: 8. Germline CDR1 and CDR2: LGHDT and YNNKEL (reference sequence). As DNA, the CDR3 is TGTGCCAGCAGCTTTCCTGCGGGGGGCGAAGAGACCCAGTACTTC. This encodes CASSFPAGGEETQYF.

V gene TRBV12-3 or TRBV12-4 combines with J gene TRBJ1-1; D uncertain. The CDR3 covers 14 residues. The V gene lost 4 bases and the J gene lost 5 bases, with 14 bases spanning the gap. The CDR3 spells CASSSPPGGTEAFF. The DNA for the CDR3 is TGTGCCAGCAGTTCACCCCCCGGAGGGACTGAAGCTTTCTTT.

The chain links TRBV2 to TRBJ2-3; D uncertain. Germline V gives CDR1 SNHLY, CDR2 FYNNEI. Trimming removed 4 bases from V and 2 bases from J, with 7 bases in between. The CDR3 is made up of 13 amino acids. The CDR3 DNA reads TGTGCCAGCAGTGTAATAGTCACAGATACGCAGTATTTT. As protein: CASSVIVTDTQYF.

This clonotype was recorded a few times. The genes are TRBV2 and TRBJ2-3; 9 positions match TRBD2. Germline V CDR1 and CDR2: SNHLY, FYNNEI. The CDR3 loop spans 15 amino acids. The V segment lost 11 bases and the J segment 6 bases; nucleotides outside the gene matches: 15. CDR3 nucleotide sequence: TGTGCCTCCGGGGTAGCGGGAGCGGGATCCGATACGCAGTATTTT. This gives the protein CASGVAGAGSDTQYF.

This clonotype has just a few counts. V gene TRBV20-1 combines with J gene TRBJ2-3; D is ambiguous. The V gene's germline CDR1 is DFQATT and CDR2 SNEGSKA (reference sequence). The CDR3 totals 12 residues. Trimming removed 2 bases from V and 7 bases from J, with 10 bases in between. The CDR3 spells CSARPGLNTQYF. The CDR3 nucleotides are TGCAGTGCTAGACCGGGTCTGAATACGCAGTATTTT.

This clonotype was seen a few times. The V gene is TRBV6-2 or TRBV6-3, the J gene TRBJ2-7; unclear D gene. From germline, CDR1 is MNHEY and CDR2 SVGEGT. V lost 10 bases and J 7 bases, leaving 20 bases between the germline ends. The CDR3 covers 13 residues. Here the CDR3 reads CATQIAATWEQYF. The CDR3, as DNA: TGTGCCACCCAAATTGCGGCTACTTGGGAGCAGTACTTC.

This clonotype has a handful of counts. The chain uses TRBV5-1 and TRBJ2-1; 16 nucleotides align to TRBD2. The CDR3 is made up of 17 amino acids. Trimming took 4 bases from V and 9 from J; bases not matched to a gene: 10. Germline V gives CDR1 SGHRS, CDR2 YFSETQ. The CDR3 protein is CASSPSGTSGGATEQFF. Here the CDR3 DNA reads TGCGCCAGCAGCCCGTCCGGGACTAGCGGGGGGGCCACTGAGCAGTTCTTC.

The V call is TRBV3-1, the J call TRBJ2-7; no clear D gene. The CDR3 extends over 16 amino acids. V lost 0 bases and J 3 bases, leaving 15 bases between the germline ends. Germline values: CDR1 LGHDT, CDR2 YNNKEL (reference sequence). The CDR3 nucleotides are TGTGCCAGCAGCCAAGAAAGACTCCGAGGCTACTACGAGCAGTACTTC. Translating gives CASSQERLRGYYEQYF.

J is TRBJ2-1 and V is TRBV9, with D perhaps matching TRBD2 (6 bases). The CDR3 has 17 residues. From germline, CDR1 is SGDLS and CDR2 YYNGEE. The V gene lost 4 bases and the J gene lost 0 bases, with 17 bases spanning the gap. For the CDR3, the DNA is TGTGCCAGCAGCCCCTCCTTTGGAGGGCTCTCCTACAATGAGCAGTTCTTC. Residues: CASSPSFGGLSYNEQFF.

This clonotype was observed a few times. This chain uses TRBV4-1 with TRBJ2-5; D may be TRBD2 (5 bases). Deletions cut 4 bases from V and 4 bases from J, with 19 bases between. The CDR3 is 16 residues long. Germline V gene data show CDR1 as MGHRA and CDR2 as YSYEKL. In DNA, the CDR3 is TGCGCCAGCAGCCCACTACCCCTCGGACTGGGAGAGACCCAGTACTTC. It specifies CASSPLPLGLGETQYF.

This chain joins TRBV7-9 and TRBJ1-1, with D tentatively TRBD1 (5 bases). The V and J ends lost 5 bases and 2 bases respectively, with 12 bases between them. The CDR3 is 14 residues long. Germline-derived CDR1 and CDR2 are SEHNR and FQNEAQ (reference sequence). CDR3 in DNA: TGTGCCAGCAGCCCAGATCAGGGAAACACTGAAGCTTTCTTT. The encoded protein is CASSPDQGNTEAFF.

This clonotype was seen repeatedly, ten times or more. This chain connects TRBV7-2 to TRBJ2-7, with 14 bases aligning to TRBD2. The germline CDR1 and CDR2 sequences are SGHTA and FQGNSA. CDR3 length: 15 amino acids. The junction had 5 bases not matched to a gene; V was cut back by 1 base and J by 9 bases. The CDR3 region has the DNA TGTGCCAGCAGCTTAGTTGGGACTAGCGGGAGTAGGCAGTACTTC. Translated, it gives CASSLVGTSGSRQYF. The full variable domain, completed using reference TRBV7-2 and TRBJ2-7, is GAGVSQSPSNKVTEKGKDVELRCDPISGHTALYWYRQSLGQGLEFLIYFQGNSAPDKSGLPSDRFSAERTGGSVSTLTIQRTQQEDSAVYLCASSLVGTSGSRQYFGPGTRLTVT.

The chain couples TRBV20-1 to TRBJ1-5, with D possibly TRBD1 on 5 matching bases. V was cut by 6 bases and J by 0 bases, with 12 bases left in between. Germline CDR1 is DFQATT and CDR2 is SNEGSKA (reference sequence). This CDR3 has 14 amino acids. The CDR3 nucleotides are TGCAGTGCCGGTGGAGACAGTAGCAATCAGCCCCAGCATTTT. It yields the protein CSAGGDSSNQPQHF.

The CDR3 DNA sequence: TGTGCCAGCAGGCAGCGGGGAACCTACGAGCAGTACTTC. Translation: CASRQRGTYEQYF. V usage is TRBV6-5 and J usage is TRBJ2-7; 7 bases map to TRBD2. The CDR3 has 13 residues. J gave up 2 bases and V 6 bases, and 4 bases lay outside the gene matches. Germline V CDR1 and CDR2: MNHEY, SVGAGI.

The sample holds many counts of this clonotype. This chain links TRBV27 with TRBJ2-2, with 9 bases fitting TRBD2. Per the germline V gene, CDR1 is MNHEY and CDR2 is SMNVEV (reference sequence). This CDR3 is 16 amino acids long. V gave up 5 bases and J gave up 5 bases; unmatched junction bases: 9. In nucleotides, the CDR3 is TGTGCCAGCAGTCCATTAGCGGGAGCAAGTACCGGGGAGCTGTTTTTT. This gives the protein CASSPLAGASTGELFF.

This clonotype was detected a few times. The chain is built from TRBV4-1 and TRBJ2-3; maybe TRBD2 (5 bases). This CDR3 comprises 16 residues. From germline, CDR1 is MGHRA and CDR2 YSYEKL. V lost 2 bases and J lost 1, with 13 bases in between. The DNA for the CDR3 is TGCGCCAGCAGCCAAACAGCTTGGGGAGGCACAGATACGCAGTATTTT. This gives the protein CASSQTAWGGTDTQYF.

The chain is built from TRBV18 and TRBJ2-1; possible D gene TRBD2, 6 bases. Germline CDR1 KGHSH, CDR2 LQKENI. V was shortened by 5 bases and J by 4 bases, with 18 bases between the two germline ends. The CDR3 is 16 residues long. The CDR3, as DNA: TGTGCCAGCTCAGCCCCGTCGGGACTCCAATACAATGAGCAGTTCTTC. Its translation: CASSAPSGLQYNEQFF.

The chain is built from TRBV20-1 and TRBJ2-5; 7 bases are shared with TRBD1. Looked up from germline, CDR1 is DFQATT and CDR2 is SNEGSKA (reference sequence). The ends lost 2 bases at V and 4 bases at J; junction bases unmatched: 10. The CDR3 has 15 amino acids. CDR3 sequence: CSARPFDRVRETQYF. The CDR3 nucleotides read TGCAGTGCTAGACCCTTCGACAGGGTGCGAGAGACCCAGTACTTC.